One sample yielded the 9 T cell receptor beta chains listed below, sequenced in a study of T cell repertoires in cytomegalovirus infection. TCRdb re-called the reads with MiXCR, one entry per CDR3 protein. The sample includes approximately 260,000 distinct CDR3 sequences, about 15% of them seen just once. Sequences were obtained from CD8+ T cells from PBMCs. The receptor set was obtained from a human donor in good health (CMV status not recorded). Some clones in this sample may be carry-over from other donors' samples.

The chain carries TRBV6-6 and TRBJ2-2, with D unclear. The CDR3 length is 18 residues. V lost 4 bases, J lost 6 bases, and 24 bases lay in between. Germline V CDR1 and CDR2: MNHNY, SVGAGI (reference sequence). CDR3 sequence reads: CASSSPVGLDNGAGELFF. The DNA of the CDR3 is TGTGCCAGCAGTTCCCCCGTCGGATTGGATAATGGAGCCGGGGAGCTGTTTTTT.

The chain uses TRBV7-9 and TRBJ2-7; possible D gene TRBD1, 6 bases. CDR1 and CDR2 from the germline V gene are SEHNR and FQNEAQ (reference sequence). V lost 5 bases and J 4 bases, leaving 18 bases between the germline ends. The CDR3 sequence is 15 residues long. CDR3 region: CASSPPAGELYEQYF. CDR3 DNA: TGTGCCAGCAGCCCCCCCGCAGGGGAACTATACGAGCAGTACTTC.

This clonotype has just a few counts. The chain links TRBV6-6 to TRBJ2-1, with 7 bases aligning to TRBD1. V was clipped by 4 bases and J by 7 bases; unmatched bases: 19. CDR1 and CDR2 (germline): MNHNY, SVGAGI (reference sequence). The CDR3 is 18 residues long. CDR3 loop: CASSLRPPGQITINEQFF. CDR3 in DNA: TGTGCCAGCAGTTTAAGACCCCCGGGACAGATTACTATAAATGAGCAGTTCTTC.

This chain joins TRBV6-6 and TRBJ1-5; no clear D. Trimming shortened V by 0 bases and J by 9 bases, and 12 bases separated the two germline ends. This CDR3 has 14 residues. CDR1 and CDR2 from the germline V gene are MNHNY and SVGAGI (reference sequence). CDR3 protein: CASSYSLENLPQHF. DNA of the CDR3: TGTGCCAGCAGTTACTCTCTGGAAAACCTGCCCCAGCATTTT.

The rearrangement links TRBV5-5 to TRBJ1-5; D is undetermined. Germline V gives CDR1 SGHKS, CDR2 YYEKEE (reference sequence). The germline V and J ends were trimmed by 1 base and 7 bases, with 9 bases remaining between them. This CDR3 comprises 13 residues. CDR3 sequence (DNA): TGTGCCAGCAGCTTGTCCAGTGCCCAGCCCCAGCATTTT. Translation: CASSLSSAQPQHF.

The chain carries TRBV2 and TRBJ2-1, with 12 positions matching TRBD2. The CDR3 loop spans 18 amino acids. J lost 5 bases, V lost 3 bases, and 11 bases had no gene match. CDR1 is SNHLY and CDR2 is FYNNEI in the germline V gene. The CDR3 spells CASSDSLAGGIRDNEQFF. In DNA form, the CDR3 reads TGTGCCAGCAGTGATTCCCTAGCGGGGGGGATACGCGACAATGAGCAGTTCTTC.

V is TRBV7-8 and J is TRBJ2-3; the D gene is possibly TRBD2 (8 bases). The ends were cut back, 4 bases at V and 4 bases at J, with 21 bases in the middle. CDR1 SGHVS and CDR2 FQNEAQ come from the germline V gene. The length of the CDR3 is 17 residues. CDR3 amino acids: CASSSERGGTGADTQYF. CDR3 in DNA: TGTGCCAGCAGCTCCGAACGGGGGGGTACAGGGGCAGATACGCAGTATTTT.

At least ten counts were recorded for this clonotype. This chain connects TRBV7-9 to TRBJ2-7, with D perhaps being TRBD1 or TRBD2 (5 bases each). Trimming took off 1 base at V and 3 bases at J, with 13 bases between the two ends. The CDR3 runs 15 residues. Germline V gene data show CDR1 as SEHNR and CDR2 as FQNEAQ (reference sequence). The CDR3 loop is CASSLGAGDLYEQYF. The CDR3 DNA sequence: TGTGCCAGCAGCTTAGGGGCTGGGGACCTCTACGAGCAGTACTTC.

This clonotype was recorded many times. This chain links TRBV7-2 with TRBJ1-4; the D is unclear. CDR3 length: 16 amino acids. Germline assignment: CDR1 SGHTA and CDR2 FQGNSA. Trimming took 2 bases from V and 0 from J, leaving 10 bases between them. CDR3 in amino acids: CASSLIGSTTNEKLFF. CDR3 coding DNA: TGTGCCAGCAGCTTAATAGGCAGTACAACTAATGAAAAACTGTTTTTT.